Listed here is a single T cell receptor beta chain. These data are taken from a study of blood T cell repertoires in COVID-19. The V and J ends lost 4 bases and 6 bases, in that order; junction bases with no gene match: 4. The CDR3 is 14 amino acids. In germline, CDR1 is SQVTM, CDR2 ANQGSEA. Sequencing was performed with immunoSEQ multiplex PCR; in TCRdb, only in-frame clones are kept and a portion is missing. The sample lists 380,000 or so clones, roughly 88% occurring once. In assigning cohorts, the study relied on participant-reported clinical history. Sequences were obtained from PBMCs or T cells enriched from blood (not recorded which). This TCR was recovered from a woman aged 40-49 years with acute COVID-19. The V call is TRBV29-1, the J call TRBJ2-2, with TRBD1 identical over 11 bases. The CDR3 DNA reads as TGCAGCGTTGGGGGGACAGGGGGTGCCGGGGAGCTGTTTTTT. Its protein product is CSVGGTGGAGELFF.